This passage covers 15 T cell receptor beta chains from one sample sequenced in a study of patients and donors after allogeneic stem cell transplantation. A single record per CDR3 protein comes from TCRdb applying MiXCR to the RT-PCR reads. The sample lists about 74,000 distinct CDR3 sequences, about a quarter occurring once. Sequencing was performed on blood, either unsorted or a sorted T cell fraction (not recorded which). These receptors were taken from a human donor who was either an allogeneic HSCT recipient or a stem cell or donor lymphocyte infusion donor (not recorded which). It is not recorded whose cells these are; they may come from a transplant donor.

The chain employs TRBV5-1 and TRBJ2-7; D might be TRBD1 or TRBD2, each matching 5 bases. Trimming took off 4 bases at V and 6 bases at J, with 17 bases between the two ends. Germline V lookup: CDR1 SGHRS, CDR2 YFSETQ. The CDR3 length is 14 residues. In DNA, the CDR3 is TGCGCCAGCAGCACGACCCGGGACCGCGGCGAGCAGTACTTC. Its translation is CASSTTRDRGEQYF.

This chain uses TRBV5-1 with TRBJ1-6; a possible D gene is TRBD1 (6 bases). The CDR3 loop spans 16 amino acids. In germline, CDR1 is SGHRS, CDR2 YFSETQ. Trimming shortened V by 3 bases and J by 6 bases, and 16 bases separated the two germline ends. CDR3 sequence (DNA): TGCGCCAGCAGCTCCCCAAGGGGGGAATCTAATTCACCCCTCCACTTT. This translates into CASSSPRGESNSPLHF.

This clonotype was detected only a few times. The chain is built from TRBV5-1 and TRBJ1-2; D possibly corresponds to TRBD1 (5 bases). Per the germline V gene, CDR1 is SGHRS and CDR2 is YFSETQ. Trimming took 7 bases from V and 6 from J, leaving 28 bases between them. The CDR3 is made up of 17 amino acids. The chain's CDR3 is CASRILLGAGTDHGYTF. The CDR3, as DNA: TGCGCCAGCCGGATCCTACTTGGTGCAGGGACGGATCATGGCTACACCTTC.

The table lists this clonotype with a few counts. The chain carries TRBV20-1 and TRBJ1-1; D unclear. Germline V CDR1 and CDR2: DFQATT, SNEGSKA (reference sequence). V lost 4 bases and J lost 7, with 13 bases in between. The CDR3 has 12 amino acids. CDR3 region: CSANNRYIEAFF. The CDR3 bases are TGCAGTGCTAATAATAGGTACATTGAAGCTTTCTTT.

The V and J genes are TRBV7-9 and TRBJ1-1, with 7 bases fitting TRBD1. V gave up 2 bases and J gave up 3 bases; unmatched junction bases: 6. The length of the CDR3 is 15 residues. Germline V gives CDR1 SEHNR, CDR2 FQNEAQ (reference sequence). The CDR3 is CASSLSMGQYTEAFF. The DNA of the CDR3 is TGTGCCAGCAGCTTAAGTATGGGACAGTACACTGAAGCTTTCTTT.

The rearrangement links TRBV5-1 to TRBJ2-1; TRBD2 matches at 9 bases. Germline CDR1 SGHRS, CDR2 YFSETQ. The CDR3 has 12 amino acids. The V and J ends lost 5 bases and 9 bases, in that order; junction bases with no gene match: 3. The CDR3 sequence is CASSLAGLEQFF. The CDR3 DNA sequence: TGCGCCAGCAGTCTAGCGGGACTTGAGCAGTTCTTC.

This clonotype came up a few times. CDR3 region: CASSFDRGIYEQYF. For the CDR3, the DNA is TGTGCCAGCAGTTTCGACAGGGGGATCTACGAGCAGTACTTC. This sequence joins TRBV12-3 or TRBV12-4 and TRBJ2-7, with 9 bases matching TRBD1. Losses at the gene ends were 3 bases for V and 3 bases for J; bases not matched to a gene: 3. CDR3 size: 14 residues.

The chain combines TRBV9 with TRBJ1-5; 7 bases match TRBD1. There are 16 residues in the CDR3. The V gene end was trimmed by 1 base and the J gene end by 3 bases; junction bases not matched to a gene: 7. CDR1 SGDLS and CDR2 YYNGEE come from the germline V gene. CDR3 in DNA: TGTGCCAGCAGCGTACCCCAGGACAGGATCAATCAGCCCCAGCATTTT. Translating it yields CASSVPQDRINQPQHF.

This chain uses TRBV5-5 with TRBJ1-3; possibly TRBD1 for D (6 bases). CDR1 SGHKS and CDR2 YYEKEE come from the germline V gene (reference sequence). The CDR3 length is 17 residues. Trimming removed 0 bases at V and 3 bases at J, with 16 bases between. The DNA of the CDR3 is TGTGCCAGCAGCTTGGGCCCCAGGGGCCTTAGTGGAAACACCATATATTTT. It yields the protein CASSLGPRGLSGNTIYF.

This clonotype was recorded a few times. The chain recombines TRBV6-5 with TRBJ1-2; weak D call: TRBD1 (6 bases). CDR3 length: 13 amino acids. From germline, CDR1 is MNHEY and CDR2 SVGAGI. Trimming pared 5 bases from V and 7 bases from J, leaving 14 bases between. CDR3 sequence: CASSRPGGAGYTF. CDR3 sequence (DNA): TGTGCCAGCAGTCGACCGGGGGGGGCTGGCTACACCTTC.

The CDR3 sequence: CASSSRQSDTQYF. In DNA form, the CDR3 reads TGTGCCAGCAGCTCCAGACAATCAGATACGCAGTATTTT. The chain links TRBV11-1 to TRBJ2-3; no clear D gene. Between the trimmed V and J ends, which lost 4 bases and 4 bases, there was a span of 9 bases. Germline CDR1 reads SGHAT; CDR2 reads FQDESV (reference sequence). The CDR3 runs to 13 residues.

This chain joins TRBV20-1 and TRBJ1-5; 7 bases are shared with TRBD1. Germline values: CDR1 DFQATT, CDR2 SNEGSKA (reference sequence). The CDR3 totals 14 residues. With 6 bases clipped from V and 7 bases from J, the junction kept 12 bases outside the gene matches. CDR3 DNA sequence: TGCAGTGCCCCATCCAGACAGGGACGCCAGCCCCAGCATTTT. Its translation is CSAPSRQGRQPQHF.

The genes are TRBV20-1 and TRBJ1-5, with D unclear. CDR3 size: 13 residues. Germline CDR1 and CDR2: DFQATT and SNEGSKA (reference sequence). V lost 3 bases to trimming and J lost 5 bases, with 11 bases between them. The CDR3 DNA is TGCAGTGCTAGGGCAAGCGGATATCAGCCCCAGCATTTT. Its translation: CSARASGYQPQHF.

Only a few counts were recorded for this clonotype. The V gene is TRBV7-9, the J gene TRBJ2-3; D may correspond to TRBD1 or TRBD2 (5 bases each). CDR1 and CDR2 from the germline V gene are SEHNR and FQNEAQ (reference sequence). V shed 4 bases and J shed 2 bases, with 10 bases lying between them. The CDR3 totals 14 residues. The CDR3 nucleotides read TGTGCCAGCAGCTCCCGGGGCACCACAGATACGCAGTATTTT. Protein product: CASSSRGTTDTQYF.

The CDR3 sequence: CASSLLAGLRDTQYF. The CDR3 DNA reads as TGTGCCAGCAGCCTCTTAGCGGGGCTAAGAGATACGCAGTATTTT. This chain links TRBV12-3 or TRBV12-4 with TRBJ2-3, with 8 bases fitting TRBD2. This CDR3 spans 15 amino acids. With 6 bases clipped from V and 5 bases from J, the junction kept 10 bases outside the gene matches.